This T cell receptor (beta chain) was retrieved from a study of cytomegalovirus exposure and HLA in healthy donors. This clone was counted many times. Its specificity is unknown. The same CDR3 also results from other DNA sequences found in this sample. Use of 60 Vbeta and 13 Jbeta primers characterized the PCR. Produced via immunoSEQ multiplex PCR; TCRdb's table is partial and in-frame only. This sample has roughly 56,000 clones, with around 80% found just once. There are 17 residues in the CDR3. V was cut by 1 base and J by 3 bases, with 16 bases left in between. CDR1 is LGHNA, CDR2 YSLEER, per germline. Points from the study as a whole: The classifier reportedly diagnosed cytomegalovirus status with high specificity and sensitivity. Versus the 666-donor mean, an Asian-associated ancestry cluster reportedly showed fewer N-insertions in a later analysis. Based on reports, TCR beta sequences accurately predicted HLA-A and HLA-B alleles for most subjects. A later analysis showed HLA-associated TCR beta chains outstripping equally common others in clonal expansion.

The sample was PBMCs. The TCR sequence derives from a man in his forties or fifties in good health and CMV-seropositive. The chain combines TRBV4-3 with TRBJ2-1; D unclear. The CDR3 DNA is TGCGCCAGCAGCCAAGCTATGATAGTCCTCATCTACAATGAGCAGTTCTTC. Its protein is CASSQAMIVLIYNEQFF.